These T cell receptor beta chains were read from a single sample in a study of human T cells and chemical hapten exposure. TCRdb reprocessed the RACE reads via MiXCR and lists one record per CDR3 protein. The sample includes roughly 200,000 distinct CDR3 sequences, about a fifth of them seen just once. The sample in question was whole blood, obtained in connection with sensitization to the hapten diphenylcyclopropenone (DPC). These receptors were obtained from a woman in her 50s with alopecia areata. Some clones in this sample may be carry-over from other donors' samples. The CDR3 runs from the conserved cysteine through the conserved F or W. D genes are given only for firm matches. Size values are once, few and many counts, or a class for expanded clones, and some rows have none.

d_gene	v_gene	len	abundance	j_gene	CDR3aa	CDR3nt
TRBD2	TRBV7-8	16	.	TRBJ2-1	CASSLMTSGSVNEQFF	TGTGCCAGCAGCTTAATGACTAGCGGGAGTGTAAATGAGCAGTTCTTC
.	TRBV3-1	14	few	TRBJ1-6	CASSQEGMNSPLHF	TGTGCCAGCAGCCAAGAGGGGATGAATTCACCCCTCCACTTT
TRBD1	TRBV18	20	many	TRBJ2-6	CASSPITSGQGSSGANVLTF	TGTGCCAGCTCACCGATCACTTCGGGACAGGGGAGCTCTGGGGCCAACGTCCTGACTTTC
TRBD1	TRBV15	18	.	TRBJ2-1	CATSRDEQWDRAYNEQFF	TGTGCCACCAGCAGAGATGAGCAGTGGGACAGGGCCTACAATGAGCAGTTCTTC
TRBD1	TRBV29-1	15	few	TRBJ1-2	CSVDTGGGRFYGYTF	TGCAGCGTTGATACAGGGGGCGGTAGGTTCTATGGCTACACCTTC
.	TRBV10-3	14	many	TRBJ2-7	CAISRGTETYEQYF	TGTGCCATCAGCCGCGGGACAGAAACCTACGAGCAGTACTTC
.	TRBV19	14	few	TRBJ2-3	CASSTGPETDTQYF	TGTGCCAGTAGTACCGGACCCGAAACAGATACGCAGTATTTT
.	TRBV3-1	13	few	TRBJ2-7	CASSQGQGREQYF	TGTGCCAGCAGCCAGGGGCAGGGTCGCGAGCAGTACTTC
TRBD2	TRBV7-9	14	.	TRBJ2-2	CASSWETSNGELFF	TGTGCCAGCAGCTGGGAGACTAGCAACGGGGAGCTGTTTTTT
.	TRBV3-1	13	.	TRBJ2-7	CASSPRLLTEQYF	TGTGCCAGCAGCCCCCGGCTGCTTACCGAGCAGTACTTC
.	TRBV29-1	13	few	TRBJ2-7	CSVVLARAYEQYF	TGCAGCGTTGTGCTAGCGCGCGCCTACGAGCAGTACTTC
.	TRBV12-3/TRBV12-4	14	few	TRBJ2-3	CATRLGRRTDTQYF	TGTGCCACTCGACTAGGGCGGCGCACAGATACGCAGTATTTT
.	TRBV5-5	16	few	TRBJ2-4	CASSPGHSLAKNIQYF	TGTGCCAGCAGCCCAGGACATTCACTAGCCAAAAACATTCAGTACTTC
TRBD1	TRBV28	12	few	TRBJ1-2	CASSATGDGYTF	TGTGCCAGCAGTGCCACAGGGGATGGCTACACCTTC
.	TRBV9	15	once	TRBJ2-2	CASSVEALTSGELFF	TGTGCCAGCAGCGTAGAGGCTCTCACATCCGGGGAGCTGTTTTTT
TRBD1	TRBV29-1	14	.	TRBJ2-7	CSVQRAGTAYEQYF	TGCAGCGTCCAACGCGCCGGGACAGCGTACGAGCAGTACTTC
.	TRBV29-1	11	few	TRBJ1-2	CSVDRDYGYTF	TGCAGCGTTGACAGGGACTATGGCTACACCTTC
.	TRBV5-1	12	few	TRBJ2-2	CASSFYRGELFF	TGCGCCAGCAGCTTCTACCGGGGGGAGCTGTTTTTT
TRBD1	TRBV15	15	few	TRBJ2-3	CATSRGQGVTDTQYF	TGTGCCACCAGCAGGGGACAGGGGGTCACAGATACGCAGTATTTT